The following is a T cell receptor (beta chain) sequence with its context. Germline loops: CDR1 MDHEN, CDR2 SYDVKM. Trimming removed 4 bases from V and 7 bases from J; junction bases left unmatched: 9. There are 14 residues in the CDR3. The PCR used 60 Vbeta and 13 Jbeta primers. The protocol was immunoSEQ multiplex PCR, while the TCRdb copy is restricted to in-frame clones and leaves out a portion. Among some 190,000 clones, about 88% were seen once, and the ten largest hold 0.25% to 0.4%. This record belongs to a study of cytomegalovirus exposure and HLA in healthy donors. This TCR derives from a woman in her twenties or thirties in good health and CMV-seronegative. The sequencing input was PBMCs. V and J are TRBV28 and TRBJ1-2; 7 bases map to TRBD1. The DNA of the CDR3 is TGTGCCAGCAGTTACAGGGGCGTACTGAGTGGCTACACCTTC. This sequence encodes CASSYRGVLSGYTF.